The 24 T cell receptor beta chains below come from one sample, sequenced in a study of vaccination and CD4 T cells after COVID-19. The antigens these receptors bind are not known. The Oncomine TCR Beta short-read assay was applied to DNA of cultured CD4+ T cells. Using its own MiXCR run on the PCR reads, TCRdb lists one record per CDR3 protein. The table lists 14,000 to 15,000 distinct CDR3 sequences, roughly 50% of them singletons. Regarding treatment: roughly ten-day PBMC culture with coronavirus spike peptide pools or control peptides (ViraFEST assay). Material: cultured CD4+ T cells from blood, obtained after SARS-CoV-2 vaccination. The receptors here all came from a human donor with COVID-19.

This clonotype showed up just a few times. The chain employs TRBV11-2 and TRBJ2-5; no definite D call. The CDR3 sequence is 14 residues long. Trimming removed 2 bases from V and 1 base from J, with 8 bases in between. In germline, CDR1 is SGHAT, CDR2 FQNNGV. CDR3: CASSLRKPQETQYF. The CDR3 DNA reads as TGTGCCAGCAGCTTAAGGAAACCCCAAGAGACCCAGTACTTC.

This clonotype has only a few counts. This chain uses TRBV20-1 with TRBJ2-2; D may be TRBD2 (7 bases). CDR1 DFQATT and CDR2 SNEGSKA come from the germline V gene (reference sequence). This CDR3 comprises 13 residues. The CDR3 DNA is TGCAGCGTTGGGGGGGCGGGGACCGGGGAGCTGTTTTTT. Residues: CSVGGAGTGELFF.

The chain uses TRBV7-2 and TRBJ2-6; possibly TRBD2 for D (5 bases). The V gene lost 2 bases and the J gene lost 2 bases, with 19 bases spanning the gap. The CDR3 consists of 19 residues. Looked up from germline, CDR1 is SGHTA and CDR2 is FQGNSA. CDR3 in DNA: TGTGCCAGCAGCTTAAGGAACAGACTATCCCTCCCTGGGGCCAACGTCCTGACTTTC. Its translation: CASSLRNRLSLPGANVLTF.

The chain joins TRBV19 to TRBJ2-7; the D is unclear. Trimming shortened V by 5 bases and J by 5 bases, and 7 bases separated the two germline ends. This CDR3 is 11 amino acids long. Germline assignment: CDR1 LNHDA and CDR2 SQIVND (reference sequence). CDR3 region: CASSGQNEQYF. CDR3 DNA: TGTGCCAGTAGTGGGCAAAACGAGCAGTACTTC.

In this sample, this clonotype turned up a few times. This chain joins TRBV28 and TRBJ1-6; D remains ambiguous. The V end lost 5 bases, the J end lost 5 bases, and 16 bases lay between the germline ends. CDR3 length: 16 residues. Germline CDR1 is MDHEN and CDR2 is SYDVKM. CDR3 sequence reads: CASSGREGGNNSPLHF. For the CDR3, the DNA is TGTGCCAGCAGTGGACGTGAGGGCGGAAATAATTCACCCCTCCACTTT. Filled out from reference TRBV28 and TRBJ1-6, the complete variable domain reads DVKVTQSSRYLVKRTGEKVFLECVQDMDHENMFWYRQDPGLGLRLIYFSYDVKMKEKGDIPEGYSVSREKKERFSLILESASTNQTSMYLCASSGREGGNNSPLHFGNGTRLTVT.

The chain joins TRBV27 to TRBJ1-3; D is unclear. CDR3 length: 13 amino acids. Germline-derived CDR1 and CDR2 are MNHEY and SMNVEV (reference sequence). V lost 5 bases to trimming and J lost 3 bases, with 8 bases between them. CDR3 DNA sequence: TGTGCCAGCAGTCGGAGGGATGGAAACACCATATATTTT. Translated: CASSRRDGNTIYF.

The chain is built from TRBV12-5 and TRBJ2-7; no clear D gene. Trimming shortened V by 2 bases and J by 6 bases, and 11 bases separated the two germline ends. This CDR3 is built from 13 residues. CDR1 and CDR2 from the germline V gene are LGHNT and FRNRAP. This CDR3 reads CASGLSQSLEQYF. The CDR3 bases are TGTGCTAGTGGTTTGTCTCAGAGTCTCGAGCAGTACTTC.

The chain couples TRBV28 to TRBJ2-7; D unresolved. CDR3 length: 12 residues. Germline V gene data show CDR1 as MDHEN and CDR2 as SYDVKM. V gave up 6 bases and J gave up 6 bases, with 12 bases separating them. The CDR3 loop is CASSALRSEQYF. CDR3 nucleotide sequence: TGTGCCAGCAGCGCCCTCCGTAGCGAGCAGTACTTC.

This clonotype was seen a handful of times. The J gene is TRBJ1-2, the V gene TRBV20-1, with no clear D. V lost 5 bases and J lost 3, with 7 bases in between. From germline, CDR1 is DFQATT and CDR2 SNEGSKA (reference sequence). The CDR3 sequence is 11 residues long. DNA of the CDR3: TGCAGTGCTCGGTTAGACTATGGCTACACCTTC. Protein: CSARLDYGYTF.

The chain combines TRBV6-1 with TRBJ1-2; a weak D match, TRBD1 (6 bases). Trimming shortened V by 3 bases and J by 8 bases, and 16 bases separated the two germline ends. The CDR3 runs to 14 residues. Germline CDR1 reads MNHNS; CDR2 reads SASEGT. The CDR3 sequence: CASSEDTGRVGYTF. The CDR3 DNA sequence: TGTGCCAGCAGTGAGGACACAGGGCGAGTCGGCTACACCTTC.

The gene calls are TRBV6-4 and TRBJ2-1; 11 bases fit TRBD2. The germline V gene encodes CDR1 MRHNA and CDR2 SNTAGT. Trimming removed 5 bases from V and 7 bases from J; junction bases left unmatched: 7. This CDR3 has 15 residues. The CDR3 DNA is TGTGCCAGCAGTCTTGAAACTAGCGGGGGAAATGAGCAGTTCTTC. It encodes CASSLETSGGNEQFF.

There are a few counts of this clonotype. V is TRBV6-1 and J is TRBJ2-5; 8 bases fit TRBD1. The V gene's germline CDR1 is MNHNS and CDR2 SASEGT. The CDR3 has 13 residues. V lost 6 bases, J lost 5 bases, and 5 bases stayed unmatched. CDR3 loop: CASRTGDRETQYF. CDR3 DNA: TGTGCCAGCAGAACAGGGGACAGGGAGACCCAGTACTTC.

The gene calls are TRBV20-1 and TRBJ1-5; D remains unclear. The CDR3 is made up of 15 amino acids. Germline-derived CDR1 and CDR2 are DFQATT and SNEGSKA (reference sequence). Trimming removed 2 bases from V and 1 base from J, with 12 bases in between. CDR3 amino acids: CSARTKSVSNQPQHF. CDR3 nucleotide sequence: TGCAGTGCTAGAACTAAATCGGTGAGCAATCAGCCCCAGCATTTT.

V and J are TRBV6-1 and TRBJ1-1; 10 nucleotides match TRBD1. The CDR3 is made up of 13 amino acids. Germline values: CDR1 MNHNS, CDR2 SASEGT. The J segment lost 6 bases and the V segment lost 4 bases, leaving 2 bases of the junction unmatched. CDR3 residues: CASSGTGGSEAFF. DNA of the CDR3: TGTGCCAGCAGTGGGACAGGGGGATCTGAAGCTTTCTTT.

The chain employs TRBV20-1 and TRBJ2-7; TRBD2 aligns across 9 bases. After removal of 6 bases from V and 4 bases from J, the junction contained 13 bases not matched to a gene. Germline-derived CDR1 and CDR2 are DFQATT and SNEGSKA (reference sequence). The CDR3 consists of 15 residues. The CDR3 region has the DNA TGCAGTGCCCTGCTGGCGAGCGGGGGGACTTACGAGCAGTACTTC. As protein: CSALLASGGTYEQYF.

DNA for the CDR3: TGCAGTGCTAGAGCGCCGGGCACAGATACGCAGTATTTT. Translation: CSARAPGTDTQYF. The rearrangement links TRBV20-1 to TRBJ2-3; D not certain. The CDR3 totals 13 residues. V was clipped by 1 base and J by 1 base, with 6 bases between them. The V gene's germline CDR1 is DFQATT and CDR2 SNEGSKA (reference sequence).

The V gene is TRBV30, the J gene TRBJ1-1; no definite D call. The CDR3 runs to 12 residues. Trimming cost V 0 bases and J 5 bases, with 7 bases left between them. Germline CDR1 and CDR2: GTSNPN and SVGIG (reference sequence). CDR3 residues: CAWSVGGTEAFF. The DNA for the CDR3 is TGTGCCTGGAGTGTGGGTGGGACTGAAGCTTTCTTT.

Only a few counts were recorded for this clonotype. V gene TRBV6-5 combines with J gene TRBJ1-2; no definite D call. Looked up from germline, CDR1 is MNHEY and CDR2 is SVGAGI. The CDR3 spans 14 residues. V lost 2 bases and J 4 bases, leaving 11 bases between the germline ends. The CDR3 sequence is CASSYGSSPYGYTF. CDR3 nucleotides: TGTGCCAGCAGTTACGGTAGTTCCCCCTATGGCTACACCTTC.

This sequence joins TRBV9 and TRBJ1-3; 7 bases agree with TRBD1. V was pared by 4 bases and J by 3 bases, with 7 bases of the junction left unmatched. The CDR3 totals 15 residues. CDR1 is SGDLS, CDR2 YYNGEE, per germline. Written as DNA, the CDR3 is TGTGCCAGCAGCAGAGAGGGGGCAGGTGGAAACACCATATATTTT. It codes for CASSREGAGGNTIYF.

A single count supports this clonotype. The V gene is TRBV6-2 or TRBV6-3, the J gene TRBJ2-7, with unresolved D. Germline-derived CDR1 and CDR2 are MNHEY and SVGEGT. There are 14 residues in the CDR3. V was shortened by 7 bases and J by 4 bases, with 17 bases between the two germline ends. The CDR3: CASTTRPPGYEQYF. The CDR3 DNA is TGTGCCAGCACCACCCGACCCCCCGGATACGAGCAGTACTTC.

This clonotype was seen only a few times. The chain carries TRBV6-5 and TRBJ1-5; 8 bases align to TRBD1. Unmatched junction bases numbered 6, after V lost 2 bases and J lost 6 bases. CDR3 length: 15 amino acids. CDR1 is MNHEY, CDR2 SVGAGI, per germline. CDR3 sequence reads: CASSYGAGGGQPQHF. The CDR3 nucleotides are TGTGCCAGCAGTTACGGGGCAGGGGGCGGTCAGCCCCAGCATTTT.

There are a few counts of this clonotype. V is TRBV27 and J is TRBJ2-5, with 9 positions matching TRBD1. The V gene end was trimmed by 5 bases and the J gene end by 5 bases; junction bases not matched to a gene: 15. The CDR3 runs 17 residues. Germline CDR1 is MNHEY and CDR2 is SMNVEV (reference sequence). The CDR3 DNA reads as TGTGCCAGCAGTCCCATGGGACAGGGTTATGAGGGCGAGACCCAGTACTTC. The encoded protein is CASSPMGQGYEGETQYF.

The rearrangement uses TRBV28 and TRBJ1-5, with TRBD1 matching over 7 bases. CDR1 and CDR2 (germline): MDHEN, SYDVKM. The CDR3 runs 13 residues. J lost 4 bases, V lost 10 bases, and 7 bases had no gene match. CDR3 DNA sequence: TGTGCCAACCGACAGGGCCAAAATCAGCCCCAGCATTTT. Its translation is CANRQGQNQPQHF.

The V gene is TRBV30, the J gene TRBJ2-1, with TRBD1 as a possible D gene (6 bases). The CDR3 extends over 14 amino acids. Deletions cut 2 bases from V and 9 bases from J, with 17 bases between. Germline V gene data show CDR1 as GTSNPN and CDR2 as SVGIG (reference sequence). CDR3 bases: TGTGCCTGGAGTCCAGGGGCTGGCCTGGGTGAGCAGTTCTTC. Amino acid sequence: CAWSPGAGLGEQFF.